This T cell receptor (beta chain) was found in a study of shared clonotypes between healthy human individuals. This CDR3 is built from 17 residues. Germline loops: CDR1 LNHDA, CDR2 SQIVND (reference sequence). V was pared by 6 bases and J by 2 bases, with 10 bases of the junction left unmatched. Some clones are missing from TCRdb's copy, which holds only in-frame ones; the method was immunoSEQ multiplex PCR. The sample lists 550,000 to 600,000 clones, roughly 98% occurring once. Naive CD8 populations comprised CD45RO-negative cells positively selected for CCR7, excluding terminally differentiated effector memory CD45RA+ cells.

Sequenced input: naive CD8+ T cells sorted from blood. This chain joins TRBV19 and TRBJ1-3; 10 bases are shared with TRBD1. This receptor was obtained from a man younger than 40 in good health. This CDR3 reads CASRGPGQGMTGNTIYF. The CDR3 region has the DNA TGTGCCAGTAGGGGACCGGGACAGGGGATGACTGGAAACACCATATATTTT.